This T cell receptor (beta chain) was sequenced during a study of radiation and T cells in renal cell carcinoma. Sample time point: blood 4 weeks post-SBRT, at nephrectomy. The treatment here: 15 Gy SBRT to primary tumor, nephrectomy 4 weeks later. Radiation-treated patients gave blood at baseline, week 2 and week 4. The tumor was a clear cell renal cell carcinoma. The CDR3 contains 15 residues. V lost 1 base and J 5 bases, leaving 14 bases between the germline ends. The germline V gene encodes CDR1 SGHTA and CDR2 FQGNSA. Clones were read by immunoSEQ multiplex PCR, and TCRdb kept only the in-frame ones, dropping some. This sample yields around 170,000 clones, of which less than 90% are seen a single time; about 11% belongs to the top ten. Concerning this clone: What it recognizes is unknown.

Findings and limits, study-wide: In blood, top tumor clones expanded by 2 weeks, shrinking by 4.

The starting material was blood, obtained from a patient whose treatment included radiotherapy and nephrectomy. This receptor was obtained from a woman in her forties or fifties with renal cell carcinoma. The chain employs TRBV7-2 and TRBJ1-1; possibly TRBD1 for D (5 bases). CDR3 in DNA: TGTGCCAGCAGCTTAGGGGGGACTCAACGAACTGAAGCTTTCTTT. Encoded protein: CASSLGGTQRTEAFF.